This is a list of T cell receptor beta chains from one sample in a study of T cells in Graves' hyperthyroidism and ophthalmopathy. TCRdb passed the multiplex PCR reads through MiXCR, listing each CDR3 protein once. The sample yields 660,000 or so distinct CDR3 sequences, about 45% seen once. Sequenced input: peripheral blood or thyroid tissue (not recorded which). These receptors originate from an adult man with Graves' disease, either hyperthyroidism or ophthalmopathy (not recorded which). Both conserved end residues are part of each CDR3. The D gene is left open where the match is weak.

TRBV7-9	TRBJ2-7	TRBD1	CASSQGGMGQGAYEQYF
TRBV6-1	TRBJ1-2	NA	CASTIGGSAGYTF
TRBV25-1	TRBJ2-7	NA	CASSEEWTRNEQYF
TRBV7-2	TRBJ2-2	NA	CASSLAVGGYTGELFF
TRBV7-9	TRBJ2-7	NA	CASSLEQDSSYEQYF
TRBV3-1	TRBJ1-1	NA	CASSQDRAAFF
TRBV20-1	TRBJ2-7	NA	CSARPAEGYEQYF
TRBV2	TRBJ1-6	NA	CASSRAAGRNSPLHF
TRBV15	TRBJ2-6	NA	CATSRDNGANVLTF
TRBV29-1	TRBJ1-4	NA	CSFFGNEKLFF
TRBV2	TRBJ1-6	NA	CAWSVSGTENSPLHF
TRBV2	TRBJ1-5	NA	CATSDSLRGRGSNQPQHF
TRBV7-9	TRBJ2-2	NA	CASSPLSAGELFF
TRBV2	TRBJ1-2	TRBD1	CASIPGQGAGGYTF
TRBV14	TRBJ1-2	TRBD1	CASSPDRDRGYGYTF